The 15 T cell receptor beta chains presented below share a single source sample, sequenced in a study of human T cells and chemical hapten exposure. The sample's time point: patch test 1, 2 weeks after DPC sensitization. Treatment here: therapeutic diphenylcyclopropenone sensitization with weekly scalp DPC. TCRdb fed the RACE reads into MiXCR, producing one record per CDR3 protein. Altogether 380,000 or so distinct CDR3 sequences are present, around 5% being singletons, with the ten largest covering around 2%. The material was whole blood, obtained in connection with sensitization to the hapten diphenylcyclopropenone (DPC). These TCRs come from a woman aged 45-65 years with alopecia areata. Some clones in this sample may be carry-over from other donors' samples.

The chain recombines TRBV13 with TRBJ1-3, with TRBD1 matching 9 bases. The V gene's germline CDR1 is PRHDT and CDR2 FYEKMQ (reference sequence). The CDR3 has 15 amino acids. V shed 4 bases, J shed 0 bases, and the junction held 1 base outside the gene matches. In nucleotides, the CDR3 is TGTGCCAGCAGCTCGGACAGGGGCTCTGGAAACACCATATATTTT. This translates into CASSSDRGSGNTIYF. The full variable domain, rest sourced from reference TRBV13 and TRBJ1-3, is AAGVIQSPRHLIKEKRETATLKCYPIPRHDTVYWYQQGPGQDPQFLISFYEKMQSDKGSIPDRFSAQQFSDYHSELNMSSLELGDSALYFCASSSDRGSGNTIYFGEGSWLTVV.

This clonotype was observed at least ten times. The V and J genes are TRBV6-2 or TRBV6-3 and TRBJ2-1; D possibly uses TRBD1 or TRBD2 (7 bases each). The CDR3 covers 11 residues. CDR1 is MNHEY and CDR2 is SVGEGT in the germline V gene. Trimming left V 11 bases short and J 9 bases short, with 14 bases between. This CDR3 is CAGGAGGEQFF. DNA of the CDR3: TGTGCCGGGGGGGCAGGGGGTGAGCAGTTCTTC.

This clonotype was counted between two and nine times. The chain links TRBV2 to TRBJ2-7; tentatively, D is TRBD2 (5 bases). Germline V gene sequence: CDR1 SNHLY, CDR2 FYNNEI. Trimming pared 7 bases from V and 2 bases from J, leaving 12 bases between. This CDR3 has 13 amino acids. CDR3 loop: CASTSGGPYEQYF. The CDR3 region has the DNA TGTGCCAGCACTTCAGGAGGACCCTACGAGCAGTACTTC.

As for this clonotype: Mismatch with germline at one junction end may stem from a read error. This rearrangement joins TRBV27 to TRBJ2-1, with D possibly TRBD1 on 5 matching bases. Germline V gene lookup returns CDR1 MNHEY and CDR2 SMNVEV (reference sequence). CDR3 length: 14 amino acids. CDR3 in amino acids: CANSAGSVGNEQFF. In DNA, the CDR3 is TGTGCCAACAGTGCAGGGTCGGTGGGGAATGAGCAGTTCTTC.

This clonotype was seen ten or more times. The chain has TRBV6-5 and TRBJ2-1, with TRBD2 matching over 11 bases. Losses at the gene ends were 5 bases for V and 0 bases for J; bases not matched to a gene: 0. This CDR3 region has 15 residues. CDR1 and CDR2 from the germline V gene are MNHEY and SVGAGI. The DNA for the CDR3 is TGTGCCAGCAGTACTAGCGGGGGCTCCTACAATGAGCAGTTCTTC. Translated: CASSTSGGSYNEQFF.

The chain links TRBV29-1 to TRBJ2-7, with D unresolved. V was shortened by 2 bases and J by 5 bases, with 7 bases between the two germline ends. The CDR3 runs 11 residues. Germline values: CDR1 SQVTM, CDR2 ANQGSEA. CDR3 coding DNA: TGCAGCGTTGAATTGCAGGACGAGCAGTACTTC. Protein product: CSVELQDEQYF.

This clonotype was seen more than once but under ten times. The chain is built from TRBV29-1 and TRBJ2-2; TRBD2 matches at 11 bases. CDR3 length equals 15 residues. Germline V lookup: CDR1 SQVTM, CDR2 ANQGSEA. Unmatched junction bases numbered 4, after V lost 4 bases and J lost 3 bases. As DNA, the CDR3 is TGCAGCGTTGCGGTAGCGGGAGGGTACACCGGGGAGCTGTTTTTT. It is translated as CSVAVAGGYTGELFF.

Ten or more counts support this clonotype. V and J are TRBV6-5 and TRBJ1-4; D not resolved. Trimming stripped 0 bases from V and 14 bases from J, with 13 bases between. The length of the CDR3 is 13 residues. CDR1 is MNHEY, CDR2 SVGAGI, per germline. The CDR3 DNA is TGTGCCAGCAGTTACTCAAATACACGGAATCTGTTTTTT. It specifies CASSYSNTRNLFF.

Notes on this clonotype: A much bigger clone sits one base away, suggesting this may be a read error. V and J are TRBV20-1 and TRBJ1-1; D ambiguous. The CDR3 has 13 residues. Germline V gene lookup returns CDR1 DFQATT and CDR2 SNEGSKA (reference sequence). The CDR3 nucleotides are TGCGGTGCTAGAGATGGCTTGAACACTGAAGCTTTCTTT. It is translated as CGARDGLNTEAFF.

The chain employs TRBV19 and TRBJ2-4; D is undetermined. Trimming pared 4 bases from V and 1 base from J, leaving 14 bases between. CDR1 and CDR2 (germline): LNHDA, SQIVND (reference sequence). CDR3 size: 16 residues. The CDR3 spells CASSTTITGAKNIQYF. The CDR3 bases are TGTGCCAGTAGTACCACCATAACTGGGGCCAAAAACATTCAGTACTTC.

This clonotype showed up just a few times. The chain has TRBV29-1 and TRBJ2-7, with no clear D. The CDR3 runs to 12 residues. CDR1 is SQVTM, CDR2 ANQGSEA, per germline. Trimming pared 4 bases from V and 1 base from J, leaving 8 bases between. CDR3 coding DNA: TGCAGCGTTGTGGACCCGTCCTACGAGCAGTACTTC. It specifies CSVVDPSYEQYF.

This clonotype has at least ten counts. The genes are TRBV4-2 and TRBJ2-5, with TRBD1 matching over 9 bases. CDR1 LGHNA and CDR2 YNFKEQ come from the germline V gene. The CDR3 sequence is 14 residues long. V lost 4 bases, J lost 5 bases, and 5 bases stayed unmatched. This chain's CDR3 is CASSRDRGGETQYF. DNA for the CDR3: TGTGCCAGCAGCCGAGACAGGGGGGGCGAGACCCAGTACTTC.

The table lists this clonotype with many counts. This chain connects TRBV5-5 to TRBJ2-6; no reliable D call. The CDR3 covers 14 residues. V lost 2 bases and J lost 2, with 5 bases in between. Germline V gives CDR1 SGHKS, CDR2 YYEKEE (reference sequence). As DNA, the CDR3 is TGTGCCAGCAGCTTTAGAGCTGGGGCCAACGTCCTGACTTTC. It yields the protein CASSFRAGANVLTF.

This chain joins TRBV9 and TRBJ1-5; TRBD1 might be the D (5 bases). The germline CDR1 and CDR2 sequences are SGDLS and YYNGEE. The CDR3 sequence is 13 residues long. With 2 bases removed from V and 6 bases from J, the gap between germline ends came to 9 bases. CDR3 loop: CASSVSGTQPQHF. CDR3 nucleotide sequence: TGTGCCAGCAGCGTGTCGGGGACTCAGCCCCAGCATTTT.

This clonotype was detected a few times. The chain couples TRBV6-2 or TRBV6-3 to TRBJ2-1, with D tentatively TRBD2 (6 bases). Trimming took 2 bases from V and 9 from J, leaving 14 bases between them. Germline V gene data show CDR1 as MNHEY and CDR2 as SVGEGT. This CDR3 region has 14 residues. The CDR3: CASSYGAGSGEQFF. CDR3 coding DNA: TGTGCCAGCAGTTACGGTGCGGGGTCAGGTGAGCAGTTCTTC.